This T cell receptor beta chain was identified in a study of cytomegalovirus exposure and HLA in healthy donors. Study as a whole: One earlier analysis, a look at 180 million or so T cells, found more than 100 million unique TCR beta sequences.

Per the germline V gene, CDR1 is MNHGY and CDR2 is SAAAGT. This CDR3 has 14 amino acids. Germline trimming cut 8 bases from V and 1 base from J; bases unmatched to any gene: 4. This clone was picked up a small number of times. Its antigen is not known. This PCR relied on a set of 60 Vbeta primers and 13 Jbeta primers. Repertoires were generated with immunoSEQ multiplex PCR, while TCRdb's copy carries only in-frame clones and drops some. The data contain fewer than 300,000 clones, about four fifths of them seen just once; the ten biggest clones take up 0.3%. Broader study findings: Overall, about 160 TCR beta chains were annotated as cytomegalovirus-associated. Trimming of TCR beta V- and J-genes showed a link, identified in a later analysis, to a missense DCLRE1C variant.

Input material: PBMCs. The receptor was isolated from a girl aged 2 to 10 in good health and CMV-seronegative. This chain connects TRBV6-8 to TRBJ2-3; 9 bases line up with TRBD1. CDR3 protein: CASGRTGGTDTQYF. The DNA of the CDR3 is TGTGCCAGCGGAAGGACAGGGGGCACAGATACGCAGTATTTT.